The 8 T cell receptor beta chains below were found in one sample sequenced in a study of blood T cells in healthy people across ages. With a J-beta primer mix and a sample-barcoded 5' primer, a second PCR ran roughly 6 to 12 cycles. Each CDR3 protein is one row after TCRdb ran MiXCR on the 5' RACE reads. The sample records approximately 760,000 distinct CDR3 sequences, about 25% being singletons. The same data also contributed to another study, on T cells of mothers and their children.

The sample taken for sequencing was blood. The receptors shown here come from a boy under 18 in good health.

This clonotype was counted between two and nine times. The chain carries TRBV12-3 or TRBV12-4 and TRBJ2-7; no reliable D call. This CDR3 has 13 amino acids. Trimming removed 1 base at V and 5 bases at J, with 9 bases between. The CDR3 protein is CASSLVQPDEQYF. The CDR3 DNA follows: TGTGCCAGCAGTTTAGTACAGCCAGACGAGCAGTACTTC.

J is TRBJ2-5 and V is TRBV20-1; the match to TRBD2 covers 8 bases. J lost 5 bases, V lost 4 bases, and 15 bases had no gene match. The CDR3 spans 16 residues. Germline V lookup: CDR1 DFQATT, CDR2 SNEGSKA (reference sequence). In nucleotides, the CDR3 is TGCAGTGCTACTCGCCTCGGGAGGGCCTGGGGTGAGACCCAGTACTTC. Translation: CSATRLGRAWGETQYF.

V is TRBV2 and J is TRBJ2-2, with a weak D call TRBD2 (6 bases). Germline values: CDR1 SNHLY, CDR2 FYNNEI. V lost 4 bases, J lost 5 bases, and 11 bases lay in between. There are 14 residues in the CDR3. CDR3 nucleotides: TGTGCCAGCAGTGGGGTTGGGGGGACCGGGGAGCTGTTTTTT. Protein: CASSGVGGTGELFF.

The chain combines TRBV3-1 with TRBJ1-4; weak D call: TRBD1 (6 bases). The germline V gene encodes CDR1 LGHDT and CDR2 YNNKEL (reference sequence). Trimming left V 4 bases short and J 6 bases short, with 15 bases between. The CDR3 runs 15 residues. DNA for the CDR3: TGTGCCAGCAGCCGCTACAGGGAATCAGATGAAAAACTGTTTTTT. Translation: CASSRYRESDEKLFF.

This clonotype was observed a few times. The chain couples TRBV28 to TRBJ1-2; D call uncertain. V shed 7 bases and J shed 4 bases, with 10 bases lying between them. CDR3 length: 12 residues. Per germline, CDR1 MDHEN and CDR2 SYDVKM. CDR3 region: CASMSTGYGYTF. The CDR3 coding sequence is TGTGCCAGCATGTCGACGGGCTATGGCTACACCTTC.

The rearrangement links TRBV11-2 to TRBJ2-1; perhaps TRBD1 as D (6 bases). This CDR3 comprises 16 residues. Germline CDR1 and CDR2: SGHAT and FQNNGV. V lost 5 bases to trimming and J lost 6 bases, with 20 bases between them. The CDR3 DNA reads TGTGCCAGCAGCACCTGGGAGCAGGGGAGTTCCAATGAGCAGTTCTTC. This codes for CASSTWEQGSSNEQFF.

The J gene is TRBJ2-1, the V gene TRBV7-2; 9 bases agree with TRBD1. Germline V gives CDR1 SGHTA, CDR2 FQGNSA. Losses at the gene ends were 3 bases for V and 6 bases for J; bases not matched to a gene: 9. This CDR3 has 16 amino acids. In DNA, the CDR3 is TGTGCCAGCAGCTTCCTCGGGACAGGGTTGCCCAATGAGCAGTTCTTC. Translated, it gives CASSFLGTGLPNEQFF. Variable domain in full (rest from reference TRBV7-2 and TRBJ2-1): GAGVSQSPSNKVTEKGKDVELRCDPISGHTALYWYRQSLGQGLEFLIYFQGNSAPDKSGLPSDRFSAERTGGSVSTLTIQRTQQEDSAVYLCASSFLGTGLPNEQFFGPGTRLTVL.

At least ten counts were recorded for this clonotype. The V gene is TRBV12-3 or TRBV12-4, the J gene TRBJ1-2; D gene uncertain. Trimming left V 7 bases short and J 8 bases short, with 20 bases between. The CDR3 sequence is 14 residues long. The CDR3 nucleotides read TGTGCCAGCACCCGGACCATGTCGGTCACGGGCTACACCTTC. It codes for CASTRTMSVTGYTF.